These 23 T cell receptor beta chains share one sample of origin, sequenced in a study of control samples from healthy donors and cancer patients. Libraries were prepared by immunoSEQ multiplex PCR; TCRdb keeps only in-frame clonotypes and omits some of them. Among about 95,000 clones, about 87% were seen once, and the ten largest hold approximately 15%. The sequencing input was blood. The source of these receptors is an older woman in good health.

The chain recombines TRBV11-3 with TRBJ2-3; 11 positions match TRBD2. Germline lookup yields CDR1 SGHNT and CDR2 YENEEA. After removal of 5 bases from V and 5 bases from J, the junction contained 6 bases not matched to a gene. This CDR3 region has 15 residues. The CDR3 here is CASSLTSGSQDTQYF. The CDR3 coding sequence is TGTGCCAGCAGCCTCACTAGCGGGAGTCAAGATACGCAGTATTTT.

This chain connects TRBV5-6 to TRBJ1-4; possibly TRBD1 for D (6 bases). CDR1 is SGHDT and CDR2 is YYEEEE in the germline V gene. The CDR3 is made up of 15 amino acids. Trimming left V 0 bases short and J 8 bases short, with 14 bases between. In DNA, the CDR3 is TGTGCCAGCAGCTTGGGGGGCAGGGGAAACGAAAAACTGTTTTTT. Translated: CASSLGGRGNEKLFF.

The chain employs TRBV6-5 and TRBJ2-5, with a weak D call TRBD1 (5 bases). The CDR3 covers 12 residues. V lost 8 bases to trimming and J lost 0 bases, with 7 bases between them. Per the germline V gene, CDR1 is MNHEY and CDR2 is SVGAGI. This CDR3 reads CASGANQETQYF. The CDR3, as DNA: TGTGCCAGCGGGGCTAACCAAGAGACCCAGTACTTC.

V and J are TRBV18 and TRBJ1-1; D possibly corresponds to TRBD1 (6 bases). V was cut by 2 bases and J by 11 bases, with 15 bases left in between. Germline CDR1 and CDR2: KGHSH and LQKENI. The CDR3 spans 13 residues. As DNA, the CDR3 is TGTGCCAGCTCACCAAAAACAGGGTTGGTCGCTTTCTTT. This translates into CASSPKTGLVAFF.

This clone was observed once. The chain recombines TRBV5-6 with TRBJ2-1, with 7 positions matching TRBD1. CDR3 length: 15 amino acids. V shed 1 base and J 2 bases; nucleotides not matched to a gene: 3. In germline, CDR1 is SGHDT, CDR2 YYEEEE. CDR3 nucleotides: TGTGCCAGCAGCTTGTCACAGGGGACCTACAATGAGCAGTTCTTC. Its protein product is CASSLSQGTYNEQFF. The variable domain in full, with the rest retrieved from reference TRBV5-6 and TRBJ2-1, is DAGVTQSPTHLIKTRGQQVTLRCSPKSGHDTVSWYQQALGQGPQFIFQYYEEEERQRGNFPDRFSGHQFPNYSSELNVNALLLGDSALYLCASSLSQGTYNEQFFGPGTRLTVL.

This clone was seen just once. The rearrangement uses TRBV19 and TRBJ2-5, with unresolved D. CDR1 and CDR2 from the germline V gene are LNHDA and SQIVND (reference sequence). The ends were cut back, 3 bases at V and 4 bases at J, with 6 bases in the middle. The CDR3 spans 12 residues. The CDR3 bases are TGTGCCAGTAGTATTTCGGGAGAGACCCAGTACTTC. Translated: CASSISGETQYF.

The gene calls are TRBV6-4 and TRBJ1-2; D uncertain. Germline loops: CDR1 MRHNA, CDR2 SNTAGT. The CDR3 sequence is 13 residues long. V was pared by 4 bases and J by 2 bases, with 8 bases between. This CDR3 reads CASSVGANYGYTF. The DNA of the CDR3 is TGTGCCAGCAGTGTTGGCGCAAACTATGGCTACACCTTC.

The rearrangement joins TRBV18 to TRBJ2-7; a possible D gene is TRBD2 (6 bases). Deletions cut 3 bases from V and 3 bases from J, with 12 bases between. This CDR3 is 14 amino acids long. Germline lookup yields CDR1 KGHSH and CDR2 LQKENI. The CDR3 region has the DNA TGTGCCAGCTCACCCGCTGGGGGAGGCTACGAGCAGTACTTC. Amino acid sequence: CASSPAGGGYEQYF.

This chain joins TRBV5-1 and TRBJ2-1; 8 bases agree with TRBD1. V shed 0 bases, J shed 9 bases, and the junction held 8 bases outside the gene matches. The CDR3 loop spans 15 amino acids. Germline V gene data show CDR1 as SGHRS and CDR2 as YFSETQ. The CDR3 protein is CASSLVSQGAGEQFF. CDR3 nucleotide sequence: TGCGCCAGCAGCTTGGTTAGCCAGGGGGCAGGTGAGCAGTTCTTC. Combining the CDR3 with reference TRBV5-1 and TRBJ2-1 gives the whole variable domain KAGVTQTPRYLIKTRGQQVTLSCSPISGHRSVSWYQQTPGQGLQFLFEYFSETQRNKGNFPGRFSGRQFSNSRSEMNVSTLELGDSALYLCASSLVSQGAGEQFFGPGTRLTVL.

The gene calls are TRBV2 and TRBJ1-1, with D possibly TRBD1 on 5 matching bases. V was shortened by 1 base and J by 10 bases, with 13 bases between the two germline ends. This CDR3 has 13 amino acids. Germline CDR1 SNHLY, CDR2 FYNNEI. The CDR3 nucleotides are TGTGCCAGCAGTGAAGTGTCGCAGGGAGCAGCTTTCTTT. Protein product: CASSEVSQGAAFF. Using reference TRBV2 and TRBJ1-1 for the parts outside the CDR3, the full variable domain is EPEVTQTPSHQVTQMGQEVILRCVPISNHLYFYWYRQILGQKVEFLVSFYNNEISEKSEIFDDQFSVERPDGSNFTLKIRSTKLEDSAMYFCASSEVSQGAAFFGQGTRLTVV.

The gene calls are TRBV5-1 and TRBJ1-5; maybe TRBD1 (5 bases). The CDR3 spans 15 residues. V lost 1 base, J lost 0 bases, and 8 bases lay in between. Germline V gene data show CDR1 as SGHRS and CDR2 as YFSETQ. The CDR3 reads CASSLRGDSNQPQHF. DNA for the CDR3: TGCGCCAGCAGCTTGCGAGGGGATAGCAATCAGCCCCAGCATTTT.

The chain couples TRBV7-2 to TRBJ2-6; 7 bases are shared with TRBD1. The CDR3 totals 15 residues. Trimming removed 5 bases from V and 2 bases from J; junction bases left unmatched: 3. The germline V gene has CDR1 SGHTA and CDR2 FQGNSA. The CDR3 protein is CASSKDRAGANVLTF. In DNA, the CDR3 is TGTGCCAGCAGCAAAGACAGGGCTGGGGCCAACGTCCTGACTTTC.

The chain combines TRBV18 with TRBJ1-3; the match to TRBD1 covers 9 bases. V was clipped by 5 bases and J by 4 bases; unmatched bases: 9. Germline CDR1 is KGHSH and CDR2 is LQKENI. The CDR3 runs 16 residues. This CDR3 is CASSSSGQGAGNTIYF. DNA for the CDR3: TGTGCCAGCTCATCCTCGGGACAGGGAGCCGGAAACACCATATATTTT.

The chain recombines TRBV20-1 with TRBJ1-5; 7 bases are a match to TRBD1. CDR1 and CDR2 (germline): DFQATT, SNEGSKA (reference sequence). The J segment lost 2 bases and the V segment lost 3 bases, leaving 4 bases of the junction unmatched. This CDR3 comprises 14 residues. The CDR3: CSASKGAGNQPQHF. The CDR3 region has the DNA TGCAGTGCTAGTAAGGGGGCTGGCAATCAGCCCCAGCATTTT.

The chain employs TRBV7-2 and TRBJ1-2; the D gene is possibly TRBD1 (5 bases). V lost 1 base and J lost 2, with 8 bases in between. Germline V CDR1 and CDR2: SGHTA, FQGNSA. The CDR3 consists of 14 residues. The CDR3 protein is CASSLDGGNYGYTF. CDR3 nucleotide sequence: TGTGCCAGCAGCTTAGATGGGGGGAACTATGGCTACACCTTC.

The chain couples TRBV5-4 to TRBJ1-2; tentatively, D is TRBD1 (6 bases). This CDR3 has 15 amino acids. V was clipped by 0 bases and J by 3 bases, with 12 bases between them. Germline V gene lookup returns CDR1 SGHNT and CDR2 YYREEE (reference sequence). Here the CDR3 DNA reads TGTGCCAGCAGCTTGGAAGGCAGGGGAGACTATGGCTACACCTTC. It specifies CASSLEGRGDYGYTF.

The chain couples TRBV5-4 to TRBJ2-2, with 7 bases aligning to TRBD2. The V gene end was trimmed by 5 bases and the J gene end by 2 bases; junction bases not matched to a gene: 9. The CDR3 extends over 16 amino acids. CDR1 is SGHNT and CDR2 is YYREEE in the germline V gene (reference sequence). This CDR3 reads CASRGGGPLNTGELFF. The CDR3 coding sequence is TGTGCCAGCAGGGGCGGGGGTCCCTTAAACACCGGGGAGCTGTTTTTT.

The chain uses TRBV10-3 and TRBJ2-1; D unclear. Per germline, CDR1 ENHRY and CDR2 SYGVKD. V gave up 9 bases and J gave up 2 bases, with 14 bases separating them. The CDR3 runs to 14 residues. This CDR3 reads CAITRGGTYNEQFF. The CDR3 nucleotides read TGTGCCATAACCAGAGGTGGCACCTACAATGAGCAGTTCTTC.

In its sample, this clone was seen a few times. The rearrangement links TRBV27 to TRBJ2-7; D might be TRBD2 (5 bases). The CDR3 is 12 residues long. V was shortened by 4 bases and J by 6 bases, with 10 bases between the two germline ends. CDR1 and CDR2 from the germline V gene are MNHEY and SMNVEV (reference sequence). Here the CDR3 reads CASSSSNVEQYF. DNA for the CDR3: TGTGCCAGCAGTTCTAGCAATGTCGAGCAGTACTTC.

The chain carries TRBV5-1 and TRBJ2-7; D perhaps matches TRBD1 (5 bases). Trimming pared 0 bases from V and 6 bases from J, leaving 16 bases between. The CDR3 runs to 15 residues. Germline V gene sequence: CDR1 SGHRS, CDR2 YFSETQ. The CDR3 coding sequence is TGCGCCAGCAGCTTGGCCATAGGCAGGGTTTCCGAGCAGTACTTC. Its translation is CASSLAIGRVSEQYF.

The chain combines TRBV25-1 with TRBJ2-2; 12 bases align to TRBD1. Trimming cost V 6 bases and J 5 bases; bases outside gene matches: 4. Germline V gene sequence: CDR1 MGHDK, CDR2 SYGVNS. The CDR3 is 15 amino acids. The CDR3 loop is CASRGQGARTGELFF. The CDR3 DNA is TGTGCCAGCAGGGGACAGGGGGCGCGAACCGGGGAGCTGTTTTTT.

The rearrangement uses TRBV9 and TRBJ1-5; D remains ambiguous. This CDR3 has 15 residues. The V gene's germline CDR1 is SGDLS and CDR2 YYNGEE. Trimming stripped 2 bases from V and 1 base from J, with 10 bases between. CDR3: CASSVDPASNQPQHF. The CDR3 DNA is TGTGCCAGCAGCGTGGACCCGGCCAGCAATCAGCCCCAGCATTTT. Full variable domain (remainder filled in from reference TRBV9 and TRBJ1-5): DSGVTQTPKHLITATGQRVTLRCSPRSGDLSVYWYQQSLDQGLQFLIQYYNGEERAKGNILERFSAQQFPDLHSELNLSSLELGDSALYFCASSVDPASNQPQHFGDGTRLSIL.

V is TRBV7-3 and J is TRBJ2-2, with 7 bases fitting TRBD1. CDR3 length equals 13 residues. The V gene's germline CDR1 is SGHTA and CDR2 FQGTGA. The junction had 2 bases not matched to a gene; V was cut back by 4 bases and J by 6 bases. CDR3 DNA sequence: TGTGCCAGCAGCTGGGACAGTCCCGGGGAGCTGTTTTTT. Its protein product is CASSWDSPGELFF.